This T cell receptor (beta chain) was obtained from a study of T cell changes during pregnancy in multiple sclerosis. The CDR3 has 16 residues. The V gene's germline CDR1 is MRHNA and CDR2 SNTAGT. J was trimmed by 2 bases and V by 2 bases; bases with no gene match: 4. This clone was counted a few times. Profiled with immunoSEQ multiplex PCR; TCRdb holds only in-frame clones, not every one. The data show approximately 15,000 clones, around 82% seen once. The clonotype originates from a female donor in good health, enrolled as a control in a pregnancy study. The source material was CD8+ T cells from peripheral blood mononuclear cells, sampled in the third trimester of pregnancy. The rearrangement joins TRBV6-4 to TRBJ2-2; 8 positions agree with TRBD2. CDR3 residues: CASSDGSGGNTGELFF. The CDR3 DNA is TGTGCCAGCAGTGACGGAAGCGGGGGAAACACCGGGGAGCTGTTTTTT.